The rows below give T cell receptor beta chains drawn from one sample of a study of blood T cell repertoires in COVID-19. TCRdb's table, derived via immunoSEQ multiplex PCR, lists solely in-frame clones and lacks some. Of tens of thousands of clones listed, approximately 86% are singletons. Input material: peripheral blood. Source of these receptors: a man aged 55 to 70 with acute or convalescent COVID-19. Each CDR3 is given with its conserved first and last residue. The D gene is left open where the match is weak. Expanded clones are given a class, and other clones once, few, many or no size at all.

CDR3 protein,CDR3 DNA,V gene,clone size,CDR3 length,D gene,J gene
CASSGLAGGDTQYF,TGCGCCAGCAGCGGACTAGCGGGGGGAGATACGCAGTATTTT,TRBV5-1,.,14,TRBD2,TRBJ2-3
CASSHEQGRPDTEAFF,TGTGCCAGCAGCCATGAACAGGGTAGGCCCGACACTGAAGCTTTCTTT,TRBV5-4,.,16,.,TRBJ1-1
CASSRAFGEQFF,TGTGCCAGTAGTCGAGCGTTCGGTGAGCAGTTCTTC,TRBV19,.,12,.,TRBJ2-1
CASSLNGGAGGNEQFF,TGCGCCAGCAGCTTGAACGGGGGGGCCGGTGGCAATGAGCAGTTCTTC,TRBV5-1,.,16,TRBD2,TRBJ2-1
CASSLSNTQYF,TGTGCCAGCAGCTTATCTAATACGCAGTATTTT,TRBV7-9,.,11,.,TRBJ2-3
CAWSVLQGSGGYTF,TGTGCCTGGAGTGTACTCCAGGGGAGTGGTGGCTACACCTTC,TRBV30,.,14,.,TRBJ1-2
CASGSTGKAGNTIYF,TGTGCTAGTGGCTCGACAGGGAAGGCTGGAAACACCATATATTTT,TRBV12-5,once,15,TRBD1,TRBJ1-3
CSVTGQYYEQYF,TGCAGCGTTACCGGACAGTACTACGAGCAGTACTTC,TRBV29-1,.,12,.,TRBJ2-7
CASSASRGNNSPLHF,TGTGCCAGCAGTGCCTCCAGGGGCAATAATTCACCCCTCCACTTT,TRBV6-6,.,15,.,TRBJ1-6
CASSQERTSGAVYQETQYF,TGCGCCAGCAGCCAAGAAAGGACTAGCGGGGCTGTTTACCAAGAGACCCAGTACTTC,TRBV4-1,.,19,TRBD2,TRBJ2-5
CSVGLLMLNGEAFF,TGCAGCGTTGGGTTATTAATGCTGAACGGTGAAGCTTTCTTT,TRBV29-1,.,14,.,TRBJ1-1
CASSERAGGPYEQYF,TGTGCCAGCTCCGAGCGAGCGGGAGGACCCTACGAGCAGTACTTC,TRBV6-5,.,15,TRBD2,TRBJ2-7
CASSQDGRIGDYTF,TGTGCCAGCAGCCAAGATGGCCGGATCGGGGACTACACCTTC,TRBV3-1/TRBV3-2,.,14,.,TRBJ1-2
CASSQGVGGDGYTF,TGTGCCAGCAGCCAAGGAGTAGGGGGCGATGGCTACACCTTC,TRBV14,.,14,TRBD1,TRBJ1-2
CASRQETGLNEQYF,TGTGCCAGCAGGCAAGAGACAGGGTTAAACGAGCAGTACTTC,TRBV2,.,14,TRBD1,TRBJ2-7
CAWSDPRLLPPLHF,TGTGCCTGGAGTGATCCAAGACTTTTGCCACCCCTCCACTTT,TRBV30,.,14,.,TRBJ1-6
CAASRSSYNEQFF,TGTGCCGCAAGCCGGAGCTCCTACAATGAGCAGTTCTTC,TRBV19,.,13,.,TRBJ2-1
CASSESGTTYEQYF,TGTGCCAGCAGCGAGTCCGGGACAACCTACGAGCAGTACTTC,TRBV9,.,14,.,TRBJ2-7
CASRGRAGELFF,TGCGCCAGCAGAGGGAGGGCCGGGGAGCTGTTTTTT,TRBV5-1,.,12,TRBD2,TRBJ2-2
CASSLVGTEKGNTEAFF,TGTGCCAGCAGTTTAGTTGGGACAGAAAAGGGGAACACTGAAGCTTTCTTT,TRBV28,.,17,TRBD1,TRBJ1-1
CASSRTSGSGGEQYF,TGTGCCAGCAGTCGGACTAGCGGGAGTGGGGGCGAGCAGTACTTC,TRBV6-5,.,15,TRBD2,TRBJ2-7
CASSDGKRVYNEQFF,TGTGCCAGCAGTGATGGGAAGAGGGTTTACAATGAGCAGTTCTTC,TRBV25-1,once,15,.,TRBJ2-1
CASSMAGLANYGYTF,TGTGCCAGCAGTATGGCGGGCTTAGCTAACTATGGCTACACCTTC,TRBV2,.,15,.,TRBJ1-2
CASSLGDGTEAFF,TGTGCCAGCAGCTTAGGCGATGGCACTGAAGCTTTCTTT,TRBV7-6,.,13,.,TRBJ1-1
CASSLVQIANEKLFF,TGTGCCAGCAGCTTAGTACAGATCGCTAATGAAAAACTGTTTTTT,TRBV5-5,.,15,.,TRBJ1-4
CASSLVGGREQYF,TGTGCCAGCAGCTTGGTAGGGGGCCGCGAGCAGTACTTC,TRBV7-3,.,13,TRBD1,TRBJ2-7
CASDVGAAPREQYF,TGTGCCAGCGACGTTGGAGCGGCCCCGAGGGAGCAGTACTTC,TRBV7-9,medium-sized,14,.,TRBJ2-7
CASREGTGVSEQYF,TGTGCCAGCAGGGAGGGGACAGGGGTTTCCGAGCAGTACTTC,TRBV27,.,14,TRBD1,TRBJ2-7
CATFGTVYGYTF,TGTGCCACCTTCGGGACAGTTTATGGCTACACCTTC,TRBV19,.,12,TRBD1,TRBJ1-2
CASRSGRGWDTGELFF,TGTGCCAGCCGGTCGGGCAGGGGTTGGGACACCGGGGAGCTGTTTTTT,TRBV27,.,16,.,TRBJ2-2
CASSLGQGTGNTIYF,TGCGCCAGCAGCTTGGGGCAGGGAACCGGAAACACCATATATTTT,TRBV5-1,.,15,.,TRBJ1-3
CAWDTVAQIPYEQYF,TGTGCCTGGGATACCGTGGCACAGATCCCCTACGAGCAGTACTTC,TRBV30,.,15,.,TRBJ2-7
CASSESLSYNEQFF,TGCGCCAGCAGTGAGTCGCTTAGCTACAATGAGCAGTTCTTC,TRBV10-2,.,14,.,TRBJ2-1
CASSLEMRGASPLHF,TGTGCCAGCAGCTTAGAAATGCGGGGCGCGTCACCCCTCCACTTT,TRBV11-1,.,15,.,TRBJ1-6
CANAIAGGNEQFF,TGTGCCAACGCAATAGCGGGGGGGAATGAGCAGTTCTTC,TRBV6-5,.,13,TRBD2,TRBJ2-1
CASSQPQGTTDTQYF,TGTGCCAGCAGCCAACCTCAGGGGACCACAGATACGCAGTATTTT,TRBV3-1/TRBV3-2,.,15,.,TRBJ2-3
CASSTCERTGRFYEQYF,TGTGCCAGCAGCACCTGTGAAAGGACAGGAAGATTCTACGAGCAGTACTTC,TRBV21-1,.,17,.,TRBJ2-7
CASSGIGTSGEQFF,TGTGCCAGCAGCGGCATCGGGACTAGCGGTGAGCAGTTCTTC,TRBV9,few,14,TRBD2,TRBJ2-1
CARGTGGRETQYF,TGTGCCAGAGGGACAGGGGGCCGGGAGACCCAGTACTTC,TRBV2,.,13,TRBD1,TRBJ2-5
CASSSQFSGANVLTF,TGTGCCAGCAGCTCCCAGTTCTCTGGGGCCAACGTCCTGACTTTC,TRBV6-5,.,15,.,TRBJ2-6
CASSIQDNSPLHF,TGTGCCAGTAGTATACAGGATAATTCACCCCTCCACTTT,TRBV19,.,13,.,TRBJ1-6
CASSQPPGTTGELFF,TGTGCCAGCAGCCAACCACCAGGGACTACCGGGGAGCTGTTTTTT,TRBV5-4,.,15,.,TRBJ2-2
CASSPPSVDTQYF,TGTGCCAGCTCACCGCCCAGTGTAGATACGCAGTATTTT,TRBV18,.,13,.,TRBJ2-3
CASSLNSRGLTEAFF,TGTGCCAGCAGTTTAAACTCCAGGGGGCTGACTGAAGCTTTCTTT,TRBV27,.,15,TRBD1,TRBJ1-1
CASSLGIRADQDTQYF,TGTGCCAGCAGCCTCGGGATTCGAGCGGACCAAGATACCCAGTACTTC,TRBV7-2,.,16,.,TRBJ2-5
CATSRDQGLPGNTIYF,TGTGCCACCAGCAGAGATCAGGGTCTCCCTGGAAACACCATATATTTT,TRBV15,.,16,.,TRBJ1-3
CASSYSPPGLGGYTF,TGTGCCAGCAGTTACTCGCCCCCAGGTTTGGGTGGCTACACCTTC,TRBV6-2/TRBV6-3,once,15,.,TRBJ1-2
CASSLEGSYNSPLHF,TGTGCCAGCAGCTTGGAGGGTTCCTATAATTCACCCCTCCACTTT,TRBV7-2,.,15,.,TRBJ1-6
CASRQNLGQGLSGYTF,TGTGCCAGCAGACAAAACCTGGGACAGGGGCTTTCGGGCTACACCTTC,TRBV27,.,16,TRBD1,TRBJ1-2
CASSLFSGEYGYTF,TGTGCCAGCAGCTTATTTTCAGGGGAATACGGCTACACCTTC,TRBV7-2,.,14,.,TRBJ1-2
CASSYRSTGELFF,TGTGCCAGCAGTTACCGGTCCACCGGGGAGCTGTTTTTT,TRBV6-5,once,13,.,TRBJ2-2
CASSSGLAGKNEQFF,TGTGCCAGCAGCTCAGGACTAGCGGGAAAAAATGAGCAGTTCTTC,TRBV13,.,15,TRBD2,TRBJ2-1
CASSPPRGAYTEAFF,TGTGCCAGCAGCCCCCCCCGGGGGGCTTACACTGAAGCTTTCTTT,TRBV5-4,.,15,.,TRBJ1-1
CASSFSPGSPQETQYF,TGTGCCAGCAGCTTTAGTCCCGGGAGCCCACAAGAGACCCAGTACTTC,TRBV5-5,.,16,.,TRBJ2-5
CAIRSTTGADTQYF,TGTGCCATCAGATCAACCACAGGGGCGGATACGCAGTATTTT,TRBV10-3,.,14,TRBD1,TRBJ2-3
CASSLGTLNTEAFF,TGTGCCAGCAGCTTGGGCACCCTGAACACTGAAGCTTTCTTT,TRBV7-8,.,14,.,TRBJ1-1
CASSLDGSRTGELFF,TGCGCCAGCAGCTTGGACGGTAGTCGCACCGGGGAGCTGTTTTTT,TRBV5-1,.,15,.,TRBJ2-2
CASSAAALGYEQYF,TGTGCCAGTAGTGCGGCAGCGTTAGGTTACGAGCAGTACTTC,TRBV19,.,14,.,TRBJ2-7
CASSLAPRGGSNQPQHF,TGTGCCAGCAGTTTGGCCCCCAGAGGTGGCAGCAATCAGCCCCAGCATTTT,TRBV27,.,17,.,TRBJ1-5
CASSYSGQTNYGYTF,TGTGCCAGCAGTTACTCGGGACAGACTAACTATGGCTACACCTTC,TRBV6-2/TRBV6-3,.,15,TRBD1,TRBJ1-2